These T cell receptor beta chains were read from a single sample in a study of blood T cell repertoires in COVID-19. Sequencing used immunoSEQ multiplex PCR; TCRdb keeps in-frame clones, though not all of them. This table holds roughly 26,000 clones, approximately 81% found once. The sequencing sample was made of peripheral blood. All receptors come from a human donor in a cohort sampled during active COVID-19. Each CDR3 is given with its conserved first and last residue. Fields, in order: D gene, J gene, clone size, V gene, CDR3 protein, CDR3 DNA. D genes are given only for firm matches. Part of the rows lack a size; the others show once, few, many or a class for expanded clones.

>-|TRBJ2-1|-|TRBV7-2
CASSPNRGGAVMAFF
TGTGCCAGCAGCCCAAATCGTGGGGGGGCCGTTATGGCGTTCTTC
>-|TRBJ2-5|-|TRBV23-1
CASSPKAGRHRVGETQYF
TGCGCCAGCAGTCCGAAGGCAGGCCGTCACAGGGTCGGGGAGACCCAGTACTTC
>-|TRBJ1-1|-|TRBV5-1
CASSAGLSTAEAFF
TGCGCCAGCAGCGCCGGACTGTCGACGGCTGAAGCTTTCTTT
>-|TRBJ1-4|-|TRBV12-5
CASGLGESKTNEKLFF
TGTGCTAGTGGTTTGGGAGAGAGCAAAACTAATGAAAAACTGTTTTTT
>-|TRBJ1-2|few|TRBV7-3
CASSMTGYYGYTF
TGTGCCAGCAGCATGACAGGATACTATGGCTACACCTTC
>TRBD2|TRBJ2-1|few|TRBV9
CASSGGLAGNNEQFF
TGTGCCAGCAGCGGGGGACTAGCGGGAAACAATGAGCAGTTCTTC
>-|TRBJ2-2|once|TRBV12-5
CASGLVKLTGTGELFF
TGTGCTAGTGGTTTGGTAAAGTTGACGGGCACCGGGGAGCTGTTTTTT
>TRBD1|TRBJ1-5|-|TRBV6-2/TRBV6-3
CASSLTGYNQPQHF
TGTGCCAGCAGTCTGACAGGGTACAATCAGCCCCAGCATTTT
>TRBD2|TRBJ2-7|-|TRBV27
CASKKREYSYEQYF
TGTGCCAGTAAGAAGCGGGAGTATAGCTACGAGCAGTACTTC
>-|TRBJ1-1|-|TRBV21-1
CAIPRESQGETEAFF
TGTGCCATCCCTAGGGAGTCACAGGGGGAAACTGAAGCTTTCTTT
>-|TRBJ1-4|-|TRBV6-4
CASIRQKNEKLFF
TGTGCCAGCATCAGACAGAAGAATGAAAAACTGTTTTTT
>TRBD2|TRBJ2-7|-|TRBV7-2
CASSPSGGIYEQYF
TGTGCCAGCAGCCCTAGCGGGGGGATCTACGAGCAGTACTTC
>-|TRBJ1-2|-|TRBV27
CASSLRGSPHYTF
TGTGCCAGCAGTTTGCGGGGGTCCCCCCACTACACCTTC
>TRBD1|TRBJ1-6|-|TRBV6-5
CASNPGQLGSPLHF
TGTGCCAGCAACCCGGGACAGCTTGGGTCACCCCTCCACTTT
>TRBD1|TRBJ1-6|-|TRBV11-2
CASSLGQQGDGSPLHF
TGTGCCAGCAGCTTAGGCCAACAGGGGGATGGGTCACCCCTCCACTTT
>TRBD1|TRBJ2-7|once|TRBV18
CASSPGTVNSYEQYF
TGTGCCAGCTCACCAGGGACAGTGAACTCCTACGAGCAGTACTTC
>TRBD1|TRBJ1-1|-|TRBV7-9
CASSLRQGVAEAFF
TGTGCCAGCAGCTTACGACAGGGTGTCGCTGAAGCTTTCTTT
>-|TRBJ2-7|-|TRBV7-2
CASSPGYEQYF
TGTGCCAGCAGCCCCGGGTACGAGCAGTACTTC
>TRBD1|TRBJ2-7|-|TRBV6-6
CASRSWDRGSYEQYF
TGTGCCAGCAGGAGCTGGGACAGGGGGTCCTACGAGCAGTACTTC
>TRBD2|TRBJ2-7|-|TRBV4-3
CASSRGISGDSSYEQYF
TGCGCCAGCAGCCGAGGGATTAGCGGGGATAGCTCCTACGAGCAGTACTTC
>TRBD1|TRBJ2-7|once|TRBV10-2
CASRDRVSYEQYF
TGCGCCAGCAGAGACAGGGTCTCCTACGAGCAGTACTTC
>TRBD1|TRBJ2-2|-|TRBV27
CASSSTGDTGELFF
TGTGCCAGCAGTTCCACAGGGGACACCGGGGAGCTGTTTTTT
>TRBD1|TRBJ2-5|-|TRBV19
CASGDRGKTQYF
TGTGCCAGCGGGGACAGGGGGAAGACCCAGTACTTC
>-|TRBJ2-7|-|TRBV5-1
CASREQGYEQYF
TGCGCCAGCAGGGAACAGGGTTACGAGCAGTACTTC
>TRBD2|TRBJ2-3|-|TRBV25-1
CASSEGGREKYTDTQYF
TGTGCCAGCAGTGAGGGCGGGCGGGAGAAGTACACAGATACGCAGTATTTT
>TRBD2|TRBJ2-1|once|TRBV5-5
CASFLGLADNEQFF
TGTGCCAGTTTTTTGGGACTAGCGGACAATGAGCAGTTCTTC
>TRBD2|TRBJ2-1|-|TRBV3-1/TRBV3-2
CASSLGAGGINEQFF
TGTGCCAGCAGCCTCGGAGCGGGAGGTATAAACGAGCAGTTCTTC
>TRBD1|TRBJ1-2|-|TRBV11-2
CASSLDRGLGYTF
TGTGCCAGCAGCTTAGACAGGGGGCTCGGCTACACCTTC
>TRBD1|TRBJ1-1|-|TRBV28
CASSVETGGSEAFF
TGTGCCAGCAGTGTGGAGACAGGGGGCTCTGAAGCTTTCTTT
>-|TRBJ2-7|-|TRBV29-1
CSVGTTGSSYEQYF
TGCAGCGTTGGTACTACAGGGAGCTCCTACGAGCAGTACTTC
>TRBD2|TRBJ2-1|-|TRBV11-2
CASSTGLAGPVIDEQFF
TGTGCCAGCAGCACGGGACTAGCGGGACCAGTCATCGATGAGCAGTTCTTC
>TRBD1|TRBJ2-7|-|TRBV19
CASSLPGQGGYEQYF
TGTGCCAGTAGTTTGCCGGGACAGGGTGGGTACGAGCAGTACTTC
>-|TRBJ2-1|-|TRBV9
CASSVFGSKDEQFF
TGTGCCAGCAGCGTATTCGGGAGCAAGGATGAGCAGTTCTTC
>-|TRBJ2-4|-|TRBV7-9
CASSLRWATDIQYF
TGTGCCAGCAGCTTAAGGTGGGCCACTGACATTCAGTACTTC
>TRBD1|TRBJ2-1|-|TRBV9
CASSAGTGVTRTYNEQFF
TGTGCCAGCAGCGCCGGGACAGGGGTTACTAGAACCTACAATGAGCAGTTCTTC
>-|TRBJ1-1|-|TRBV2
CAWAVNTEAFF
TGTGCCTGGGCAGTGAACACTGAAGCTTTCTTT
>TRBD1|TRBJ2-5|few|TRBV5-1
CASSPGQGRGETQYF
TGCGCCAGCAGCCCCGGACAGGGGAGAGGAGAGACCCAGTACTTC